This T cell receptor (beta chain) comes out of a study of PD-1 blockade in classical Hodgkin lymphoma. This CDR3 region has 15 residues. Germline V gives CDR1 LGHNA, CDR2 YNFKEQ. V was pared by 0 bases and J by 7 bases, with 15 bases between. Time point: cycle 4 day 1 (C4D1), after 6 weeks of nivolumab. After autologous stem cell transplantation all patients relapsed, and prior brentuximab vedotin exposure differed between cohorts. From thawed PBMCs, magnetic negative selection was used to isolate the CD8+ T cells. Sequencing was performed with immunoSEQ multiplex PCR; in TCRdb, only in-frame clones are kept and a portion is missing. The sample has roughly 9,900 clones, 65% to 75% seen once; the top ten hold roughly 10%.

This receptor was identified in a human donor with classical Hodgkin lymphoma. The V gene is TRBV4-2, the J gene TRBJ2-5, with D possibly TRBD2 on 6 matching bases. Sequenced material: CD8+ T cells from blood, taken before the fourth cycle of nivolumab. The CDR3: CASSQDISGGSTQYF. The CDR3 region has the DNA TGTGCCAGCAGCCAAGATATTAGCGGCGGGTCGACCCAGTACTTC.